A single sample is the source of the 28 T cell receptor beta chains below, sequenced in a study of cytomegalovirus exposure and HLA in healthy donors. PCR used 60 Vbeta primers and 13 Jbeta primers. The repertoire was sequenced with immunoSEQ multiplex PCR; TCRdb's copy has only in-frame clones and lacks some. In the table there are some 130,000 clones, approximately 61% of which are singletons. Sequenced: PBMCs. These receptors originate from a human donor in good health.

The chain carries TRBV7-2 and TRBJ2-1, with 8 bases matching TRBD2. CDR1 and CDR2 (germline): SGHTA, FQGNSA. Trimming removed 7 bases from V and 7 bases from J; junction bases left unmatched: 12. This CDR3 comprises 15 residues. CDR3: CASNQALAGLNEQFF. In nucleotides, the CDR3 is TGTGCCAGCAACCAGGCGCTAGCGGGTCTGAATGAGCAGTTCTTC.

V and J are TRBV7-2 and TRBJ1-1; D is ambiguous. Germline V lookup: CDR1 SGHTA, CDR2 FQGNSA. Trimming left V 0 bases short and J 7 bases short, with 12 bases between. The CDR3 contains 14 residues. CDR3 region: CASSLAPAGLEAFF. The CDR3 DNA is TGTGCCAGCAGCTTAGCGCCGGCAGGCCTTGAAGCTTTCTTT.

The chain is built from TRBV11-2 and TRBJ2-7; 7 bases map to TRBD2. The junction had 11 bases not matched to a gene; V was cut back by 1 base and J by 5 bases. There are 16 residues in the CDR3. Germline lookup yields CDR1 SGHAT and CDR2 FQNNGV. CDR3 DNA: TGTGCCAGCAGCTTAGTAGGGTCCGCACGGGGGGACGAGCAGTACTTC. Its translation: CASSLVGSARGDEQYF.

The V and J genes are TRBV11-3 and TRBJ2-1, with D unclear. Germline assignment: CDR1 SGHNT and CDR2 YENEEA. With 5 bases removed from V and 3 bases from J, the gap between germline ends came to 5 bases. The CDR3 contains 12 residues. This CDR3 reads CASSPGYNEQFF. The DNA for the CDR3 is TGTGCCAGCAGCCCCGGCTACAATGAGCAGTTCTTC.

CDR3 nucleotides: TGTGCCAGCAGTCACCCGACAGGGCGGAAGCAGTTCTTC. This codes for CASSHPTGRKQFF. V usage is TRBV28 and J usage is TRBJ2-1; 7 nucleotides align to TRBD1. The length of the CDR3 is 13 residues. V shed 5 bases, J shed 11 bases, and the junction held 9 bases outside the gene matches. Germline-derived CDR1 and CDR2 are MDHEN and SYDVKM.

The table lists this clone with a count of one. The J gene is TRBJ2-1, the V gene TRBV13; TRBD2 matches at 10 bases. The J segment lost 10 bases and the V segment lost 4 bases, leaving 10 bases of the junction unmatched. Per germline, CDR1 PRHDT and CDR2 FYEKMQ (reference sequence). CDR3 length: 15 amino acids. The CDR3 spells CASSSPLAGAGEQFF. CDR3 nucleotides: TGTGCCAGCAGCTCGCCCCTAGCGGGAGCTGGGGAGCAGTTCTTC.

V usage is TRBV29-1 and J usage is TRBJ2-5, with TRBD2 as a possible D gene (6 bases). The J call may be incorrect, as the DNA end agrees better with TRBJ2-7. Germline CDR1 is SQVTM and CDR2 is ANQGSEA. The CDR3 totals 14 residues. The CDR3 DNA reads TGCAGCGTTGTAAGCGGGCCGAGCTCCTACGAGCAGTACTTC. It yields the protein CSVVSGPSSYEQYF.

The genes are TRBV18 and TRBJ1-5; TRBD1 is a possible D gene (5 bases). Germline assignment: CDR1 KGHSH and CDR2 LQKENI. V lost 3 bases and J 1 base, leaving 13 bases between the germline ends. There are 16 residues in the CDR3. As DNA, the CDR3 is TGTGCCAGCTCACCCCGGGGGGGAATGAGCAATCAGCCCCAGCATTTT. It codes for CASSPRGGMSNQPQHF.

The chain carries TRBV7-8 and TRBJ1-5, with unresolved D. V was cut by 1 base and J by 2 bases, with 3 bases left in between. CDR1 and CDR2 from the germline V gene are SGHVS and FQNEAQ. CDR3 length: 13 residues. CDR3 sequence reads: CASSLVGNQPQHF. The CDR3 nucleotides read TGTGCCAGCAGCTTAGTCGGCAATCAGCCCCAGCATTTT.

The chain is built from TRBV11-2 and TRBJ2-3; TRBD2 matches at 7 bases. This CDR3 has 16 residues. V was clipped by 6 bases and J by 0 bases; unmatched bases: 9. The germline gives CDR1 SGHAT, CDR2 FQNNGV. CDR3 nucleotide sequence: TGTGCCAGCAGTCCACTTCTAGCGGTTAGCACAGATACGCAGTATTTT. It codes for CASSPLLAVSTDTQYF.

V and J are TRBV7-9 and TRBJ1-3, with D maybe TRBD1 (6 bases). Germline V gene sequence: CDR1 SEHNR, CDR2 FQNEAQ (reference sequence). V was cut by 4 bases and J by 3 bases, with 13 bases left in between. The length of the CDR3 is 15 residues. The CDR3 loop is CASSSIRDNGNTIYF. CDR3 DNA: TGTGCCAGCAGCTCGATCCGGGACAATGGAAACACCATATATTTT.

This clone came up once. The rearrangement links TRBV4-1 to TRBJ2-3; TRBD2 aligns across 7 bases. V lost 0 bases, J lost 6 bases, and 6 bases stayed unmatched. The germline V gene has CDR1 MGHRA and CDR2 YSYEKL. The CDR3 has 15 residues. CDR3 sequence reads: CASSQETSWADTQYF. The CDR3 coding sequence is TGCGCCAGCAGCCAAGAGACTAGCTGGGCGGATACGCAGTATTTT.

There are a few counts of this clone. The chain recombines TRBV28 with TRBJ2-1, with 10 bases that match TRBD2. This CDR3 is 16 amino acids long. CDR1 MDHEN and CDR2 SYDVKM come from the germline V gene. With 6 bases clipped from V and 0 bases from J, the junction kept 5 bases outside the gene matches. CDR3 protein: CASSPLAGNSYNEQFF. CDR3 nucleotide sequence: TGTGCCAGCAGCCCACTAGCGGGAAACTCCTACAATGAGCAGTTCTTC.

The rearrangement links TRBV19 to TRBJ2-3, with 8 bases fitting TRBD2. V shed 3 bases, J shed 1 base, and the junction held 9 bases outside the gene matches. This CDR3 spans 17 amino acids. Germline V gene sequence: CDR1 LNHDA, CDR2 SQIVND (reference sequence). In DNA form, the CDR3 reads TGTGCCAGTAGTATCGGGACTAGTTCGCGGCGCACAGATACGCAGTATTTT. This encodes CASSIGTSSRRTDTQYF.

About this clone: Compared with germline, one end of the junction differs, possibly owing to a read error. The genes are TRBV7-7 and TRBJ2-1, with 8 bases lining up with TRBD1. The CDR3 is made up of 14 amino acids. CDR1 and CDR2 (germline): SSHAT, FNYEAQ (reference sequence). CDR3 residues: CASSQTGVHNEQFF. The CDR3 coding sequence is TGTGCTAGCAGCCAGACAGGGGTCCACAATGAGCAGTTCTTC.

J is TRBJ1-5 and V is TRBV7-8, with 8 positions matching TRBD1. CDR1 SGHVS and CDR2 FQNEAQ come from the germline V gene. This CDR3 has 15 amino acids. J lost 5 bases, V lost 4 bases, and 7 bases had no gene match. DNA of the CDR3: TGTGCCAGCAGCTCGAACTCAGGGGGCCATCAGCCCCAGCATTTT. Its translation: CASSSNSGGHQPQHF.

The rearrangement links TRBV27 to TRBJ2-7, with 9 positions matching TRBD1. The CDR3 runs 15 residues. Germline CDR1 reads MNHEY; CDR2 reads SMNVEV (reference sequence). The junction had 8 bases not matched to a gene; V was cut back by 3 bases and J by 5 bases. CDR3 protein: CASSLLRTGVDEQYF. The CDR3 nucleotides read TGTGCCAGCAGTTTGCTCCGGACAGGGGTGGACGAGCAGTACTTC.

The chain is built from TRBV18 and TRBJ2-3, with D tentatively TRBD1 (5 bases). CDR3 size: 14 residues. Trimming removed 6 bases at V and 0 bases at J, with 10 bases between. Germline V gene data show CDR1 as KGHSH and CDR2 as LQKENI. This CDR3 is CASSSGMSTDTQYF. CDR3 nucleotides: TGTGCCAGCTCGTCAGGGATGAGCACAGATACGCAGTATTTT. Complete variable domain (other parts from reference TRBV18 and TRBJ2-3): NAGVMQNPRHLVRRRGQEARLRCSPMKGHSHVYWYRQLPEEGLKFMVYLQKENIIDESGMPKERFSAEFPKEGPSILRIQQVVRGDSAAYFCASSSGMSTDTQYFGPGTRLTVL.

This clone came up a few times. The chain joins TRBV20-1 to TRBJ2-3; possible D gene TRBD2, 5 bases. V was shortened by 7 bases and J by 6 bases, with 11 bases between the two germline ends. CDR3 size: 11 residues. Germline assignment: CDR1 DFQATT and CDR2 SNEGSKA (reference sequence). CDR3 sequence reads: CSGGSSDTQYF. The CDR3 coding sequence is TGCAGTGGTGGGAGTTCGGATACGCAGTATTTT.

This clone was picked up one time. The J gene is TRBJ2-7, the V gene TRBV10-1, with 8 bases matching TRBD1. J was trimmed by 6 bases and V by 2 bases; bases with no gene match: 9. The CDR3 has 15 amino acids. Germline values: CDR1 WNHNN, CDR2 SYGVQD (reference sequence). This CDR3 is CASSERDRYPSEQYF. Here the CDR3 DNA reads TGCGCCAGCAGTGAGCGGGACAGGTATCCCTCCGAGCAGTACTTC.

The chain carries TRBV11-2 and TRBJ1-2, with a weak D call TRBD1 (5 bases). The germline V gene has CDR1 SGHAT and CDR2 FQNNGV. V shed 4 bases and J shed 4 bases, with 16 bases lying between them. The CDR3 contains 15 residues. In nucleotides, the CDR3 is TGTGCCAGCAGCTCAAAGGAGGGGCGGGGCTATGGCTACACCTTC. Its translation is CASSSKEGRGYGYTF.

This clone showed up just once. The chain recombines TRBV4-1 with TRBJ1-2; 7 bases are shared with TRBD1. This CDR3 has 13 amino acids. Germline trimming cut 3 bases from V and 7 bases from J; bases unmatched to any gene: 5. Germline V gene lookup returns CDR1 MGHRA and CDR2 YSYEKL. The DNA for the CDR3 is TGCGCCAGCAGCCAGTCTTCAGGGGGTGGCTACACCTTC. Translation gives CASSQSSGGGYTF.

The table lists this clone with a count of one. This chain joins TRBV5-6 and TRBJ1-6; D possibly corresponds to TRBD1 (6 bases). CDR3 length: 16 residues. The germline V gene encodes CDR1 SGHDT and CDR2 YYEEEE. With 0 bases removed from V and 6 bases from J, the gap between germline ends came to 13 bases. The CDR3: CASSLDSGGSNSPLHF. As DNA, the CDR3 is TGTGCCAGCAGCTTGGATTCGGGGGGCAGTAATTCACCCCTCCACTTT.

DNA for the CDR3: TGTGCCAGCAGCCTCGACCGGGGACCCCTCCACTTT. Translating gives CASSLDRGPLHF. The V and J genes are TRBV7-8 and TRBJ1-6, with D uncertain. CDR3 length equals 12 residues. Per the germline V gene, CDR1 is SGHVS and CDR2 is FQNEAQ. With 5 bases removed from V and 12 bases from J, the gap between germline ends came to 11 bases.

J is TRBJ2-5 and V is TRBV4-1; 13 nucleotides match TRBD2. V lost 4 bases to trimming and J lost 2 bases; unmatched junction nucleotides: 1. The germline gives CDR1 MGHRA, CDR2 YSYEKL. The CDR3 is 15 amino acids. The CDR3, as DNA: TGCGCCAGCAGCCTGGGACTAGCGGGGCAAGAGACCCAGTACTTC. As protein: CASSLGLAGQETQYF.

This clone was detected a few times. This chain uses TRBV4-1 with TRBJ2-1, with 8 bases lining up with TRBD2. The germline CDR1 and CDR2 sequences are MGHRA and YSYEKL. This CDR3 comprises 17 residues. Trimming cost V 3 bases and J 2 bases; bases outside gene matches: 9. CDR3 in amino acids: CASSHTTSETPYNEQFF. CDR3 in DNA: TGCGCCAGCAGCCATACGACTAGCGAAACTCCCTACAATGAGCAGTTCTTC.

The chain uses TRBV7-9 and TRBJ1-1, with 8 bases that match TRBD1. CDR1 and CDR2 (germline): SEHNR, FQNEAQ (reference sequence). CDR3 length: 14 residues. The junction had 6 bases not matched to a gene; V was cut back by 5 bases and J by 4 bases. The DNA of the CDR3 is TGTGCCAGCAGCCTGAAAACAGGGGGCACTGAAGCTTTCTTT. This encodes CASSLKTGGTEAFF.

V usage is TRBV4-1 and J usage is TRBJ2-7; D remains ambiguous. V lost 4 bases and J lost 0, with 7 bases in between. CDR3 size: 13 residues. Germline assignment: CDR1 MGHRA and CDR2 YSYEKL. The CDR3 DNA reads TGCGCCAGCAGCCTGGAGAGCTCCTACGAGCAGTACTTC. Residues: CASSLESSYEQYF.